This TCR beta chain was observed in a study of blood T cell repertoires in COVID-19. Germline-derived CDR1 and CDR2 are MDHEN and SYDVKM. Trimming removed 6 bases from V and 2 bases from J; junction bases left unmatched: 9. This CDR3 contains 16 residues. The table came from immunoSEQ multiplex PCR; TCRdb's copy has only in-frame clones and leaves some out. Of about 140,000 clones detected, around 89% appear once; the ten largest clones hold 2.5%. V is TRBV28 and J is TRBJ2-7, with 11 positions matching TRBD1. Sample: peripheral blood. This sequence originates from a human donor with COVID-19, enrolled during active disease. The donor label of this sample is uncertain. The CDR3 DNA reads as TGTGCCAGCAGCTCTGACGGACAGGGGGCCACCTACGAGCAGTACTTC. This translates into CASSSDGQGATYEQYF.